This T cell receptor (beta chain) was obtained from a study of cytomegalovirus exposure and HLA in healthy donors. At collection, donors were nominally healthy, but unrecorded immune exposures were probable. Points on this clone: Its antigen is unidentified.

13 Jbeta primers and 60 Vbeta primers were used for the PCR. Here immunoSEQ multiplex PCR was the method, and the copy in TCRdb shows in-frame clones only, minus some. The sample data list about 60,000 clones. V lost 4 bases, J lost 0 bases, and 6 bases stayed unmatched. Germline-derived CDR1 and CDR2 are SEHNR and FQNEAQ (reference sequence). This CDR3 region has 17 residues. Regarding the study as a whole: It was about 150 TCR beta chains that were listed as cytomegalovirus-associated. No immune exposure information besides CMV serostatus was available. From TCR beta sequences, most subjects' HLA-A and HLA-B alleles were reportedly predicted accurately.

The chain joins TRBV7-9 to TRBJ2-6; 7 bases fit TRBD1. The TCR sequence derives from a woman aged 18-29 years in good health and CMV-seronegative. Sequenced sample: PBMCs. The CDR3 DNA reads TGTGCCAGCAGCTCAGGACAGGACTCCTCTGGGGCCAACGTCCTGACTTTC. The encoded protein is CASSSGQDSSGANVLTF.